The sequence of this T cell receptor (beta chain) was determined in a study of cytomegalovirus exposure and HLA in healthy donors. Whole-study findings and limits: Some TCR beta chains (over 150 of them) were listed as cytomegalovirus-associated. Further analysis was carried out later, and it showed several of the most significant clusters appearing linked to common viral pathogens. Certain indistinguishable V segments, among them TRBV6-2 and TRBV6-3, were excluded.

Primers for the PCR totalled 60 Vbeta and 13 Jbeta. This table comes from immunoSEQ multiplex PCR, and its TCRdb copy is limited to in-frame clones, with some not included. The sample consists of over 150,000 clones, about 77% of them appearing once. These donors, healthy bone marrow donors, were studied. There are 15 residues in the CDR3. Trimming cost V 6 bases and J 5 bases, with 19 bases left between them. The V gene's germline CDR1 is MDHEN and CDR2 SYDVKM. This clone was counted a single time. Its antigen remains unknown. This chain connects TRBV28 to TRBJ1-1; D gene unclear. The TCR comes from a woman between 50 and 59 years old in good health and CMV-seronegative. Input material: PBMCs. As DNA, the CDR3 is TGTGCCAGCAGCAATCCCACGGGGATATCGACTGAAGCTTTCTTT. Protein product: CASSNPTGISTEAFF.